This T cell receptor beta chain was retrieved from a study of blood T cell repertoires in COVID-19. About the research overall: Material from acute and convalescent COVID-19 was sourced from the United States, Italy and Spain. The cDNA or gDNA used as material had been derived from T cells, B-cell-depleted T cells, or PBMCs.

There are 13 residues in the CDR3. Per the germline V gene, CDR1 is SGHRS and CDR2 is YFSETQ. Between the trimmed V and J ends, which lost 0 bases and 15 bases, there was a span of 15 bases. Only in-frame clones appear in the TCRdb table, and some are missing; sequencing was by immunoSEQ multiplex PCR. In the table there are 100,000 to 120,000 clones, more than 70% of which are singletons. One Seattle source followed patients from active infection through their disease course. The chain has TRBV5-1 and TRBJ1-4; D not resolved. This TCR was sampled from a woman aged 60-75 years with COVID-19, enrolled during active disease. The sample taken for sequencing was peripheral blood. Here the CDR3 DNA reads TGCGCCAGCAGCTTGGTACCGGGGAATTGGGTGTTTTTT. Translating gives CASSLVPGNWVFF.